These 17 T cell receptor beta chains share one sample of origin, sequenced in a study of T cell changes during pregnancy in multiple sclerosis. Data came from immunoSEQ multiplex PCR; TCRdb stores just in-frame clones and leaves some out. The sample lists about 74,000 clones; approximately 91% were seen once. Sequencing used peripheral blood, obtained in the third trimester of pregnancy. The receptors were sampled from a female donor with multiple sclerosis, enrolled in a pregnancy study.

This chain connects TRBV15 to TRBJ1-3; D gene ambiguous. The CDR3 covers 12 residues. The V end lost 5 bases, the J end lost 7 bases, and 9 bases lay between the germline ends. Looked up from germline, CDR1 is LNHNV and CDR2 is YYDKDF (reference sequence). CDR3 in amino acids: CATSLSPNTIYF. The CDR3 DNA reads as TGTGCCACCAGCTTATCCCCCAACACCATATATTTT.

This chain connects TRBV7-2 to TRBJ1-5; 9 nucleotides agree with TRBD1. The V gene's germline CDR1 is SGHTA and CDR2 FQGNSA. This CDR3 has 15 residues. V shed 3 bases and J 4 bases; nucleotides not matched to a gene: 4. This CDR3 reads CASSFGDRVNQPQHF. The CDR3 coding sequence is TGTGCCAGCAGCTTCGGGGACAGGGTGAATCAGCCCCAGCATTTT.

By sample fraction, this clone is medium-sized. V usage is TRBV7-2 and J usage is TRBJ2-1; D unresolved. Germline CDR1 and CDR2: SGHTA and FQGNSA. This CDR3 spans 15 amino acids. The V gene lost 5 bases and the J gene lost 8 bases, with 19 bases spanning the gap. CDR3 loop: CASSLPWAQADEQFF. CDR3 sequence (DNA): TGTGCCAGCAGCCTCCCTTGGGCCCAGGCCGATGAGCAGTTCTTC.

This chain uses TRBV10-3 with TRBJ1-2; D uncertain. This CDR3 region has 14 residues. Trimming shortened V by 2 bases and J by 3 bases, and 10 bases separated the two germline ends. Germline loops: CDR1 ENHRY, CDR2 SYGVKD. The CDR3: CAISEGGSYYGYTF. The CDR3 DNA reads as TGTGCCATCAGTGAGGGCGGCAGCTACTATGGCTACACCTTC.

The chain is built from TRBV28 and TRBJ1-2, with TRBD1 as a possible D gene (5 bases). Germline V CDR1 and CDR2: MDHEN, SYDVKM. The CDR3 has 20 residues. V was shortened by 6 bases and J by 0 bases, with 29 bases between the two germline ends. The CDR3 nucleotides are TGTGCCAGCAGCTCTGCGTACCCTACCGGGACTCTCGCCACTAACTATGGCTACACCTTC. Amino acid sequence: CASSSAYPTGTLATNYGYTF.

The J gene is TRBJ1-2, the V gene TRBV27; D call uncertain. V lost 2 bases, J lost 0 bases, and 13 bases lay in between. Germline V gene data show CDR1 as MNHEY and CDR2 as SMNVEV (reference sequence). This CDR3 is 16 amino acids long. The CDR3 loop reads CASSLTPTPTNYGYTF. The DNA of the CDR3 is TGTGCCAGCAGTTTAACCCCGACACCTACTAACTATGGCTACACCTTC.

This clone was picked up one time. The chain combines TRBV5-8 with TRBJ1-6; tentatively, D is TRBD1 (6 bases). The germline gives CDR1 SGHTS, CDR2 YDEGEE. CDR3 length equals 17 residues. V was trimmed by 3 bases and J by 0 bases, leaving 13 bases between them. The CDR3 sequence is CASSSLLDSSYNSPLHF. In nucleotides, the CDR3 is TGTGCCAGCAGCTCGTTGTTGGACAGCTCCTATAATTCACCCCTCCACTTT.

This clone was observed once. This sequence joins TRBV7-2 and TRBJ1-2, with D tentatively TRBD1 (6 bases). The V gene lost 0 bases and the J gene lost 4 bases, with 15 bases spanning the gap. CDR1 is SGHTA, CDR2 FQGNSA, per germline. The CDR3 spans 16 residues. The CDR3, as DNA: TGTGCCAGCAGCTTAGCGCGGGGGGGCGCGTTCTATGGCTACACCTTC. Residues: CASSLARGGAFYGYTF.

This rearrangement joins TRBV9 to TRBJ1-2; D gene uncertain. V dropped 4 bases and J dropped 0 bases, with 16 bases sitting between them. The CDR3 is 16 amino acids. The germline gives CDR1 SGDLS, CDR2 YYNGEE. CDR3 protein: CASSPRGSVSNYGYTF. The CDR3 coding sequence is TGTGCCAGCAGCCCCCGGGGTTCTGTCTCTAACTATGGCTACACCTTC.

V usage is TRBV4-3 and J usage is TRBJ2-7, with 7 bases aligning to TRBD1. There are 16 residues in the CDR3. J was trimmed by 5 bases and V by 0 bases; bases with no gene match: 10. Germline-derived CDR1 and CDR2 are LGHNA and YSLEER. The CDR3 DNA is TGCGCCAGCAGCCAAGATGGGAGAGGGGGCTTCGACGAGCAGTACTTC. This encodes CASSQDGRGGFDEQYF.

The rearrangement uses TRBV5-5 and TRBJ1-2, with 9 bases identical to TRBD1. Germline CDR1 is SGHKS and CDR2 is YYEKEE (reference sequence). V shed 2 bases and J 6 bases; nucleotides not matched to a gene: 8. This CDR3 is 15 amino acids long. CDR3 sequence: CASSFQAGQGNGYTF. The CDR3 DNA reads TGTGCCAGCAGCTTCCAGGCTGGACAGGGGAATGGCTACACCTTC.

V is TRBV28 and J is TRBJ2-2; no reliable D call. Trimming stripped 3 bases from V and 6 bases from J, with 5 bases between. CDR1 and CDR2 (germline): MDHEN, SYDVKM. CDR3 size: 12 residues. The CDR3: CASSFVAGELFF. The CDR3 DNA reads as TGTGCCAGCAGTTTTGTCGCCGGGGAGCTGTTTTTT.

V and J are TRBV9 and TRBJ2-5; unclear D gene. This CDR3 contains 13 residues. The germline V and J ends were trimmed by 3 bases and 7 bases, with 13 bases remaining between them. CDR1 is SGDLS and CDR2 is YYNGEE in the germline V gene. The CDR3 region is CASSGSEFRTQYF. For the CDR3, the DNA is TGTGCCAGCAGCGGGAGCGAATTCCGGACCCAGTACTTC.

The genes are TRBV9 and TRBJ2-2; D is unresolved. This CDR3 spans 14 amino acids. The V end was cut by 0 bases, the J end by 0 bases, with 3 bases between. Germline lookup yields CDR1 SGDLS and CDR2 YYNGEE. The CDR3 bases are TGTGCCAGCAGCGTAGACTCGAACACCGGGGAGCTGTTTTTT. It codes for CASSVDSNTGELFF.

The rearrangement joins TRBV19 to TRBJ1-2; D ambiguous. Trimming pared 7 bases from V and 1 base from J, leaving 22 bases between. This CDR3 is 17 amino acids long. From germline, CDR1 is LNHDA and CDR2 SQIVND (reference sequence). The CDR3 region is CASTQPAGVQLNYGYTF. In nucleotides, the CDR3 is TGTGCCAGTACCCAACCCGCCGGAGTTCAGCTTAACTATGGCTACACCTTC.

CDR3 residues: CASSSYYEQYF. The CDR3 DNA reads as TGTGCCAGCAGTTCCTACTACGAGCAGTACTTC. The chain is built from TRBV2 and TRBJ2-7, with D uncertain. The CDR3 loop spans 11 amino acids. The germline V gene encodes CDR1 SNHLY and CDR2 FYNNEI. With 5 bases removed from V and 3 bases from J, the gap between germline ends came to 5 bases. Full variable domain (remainder filled in from reference TRBV2 and TRBJ2-7): EPEVTQTPSHQVTQMGQEVILRCVPISNHLYFYWYRQILGQKVEFLVSFYNNEISEKSEIFDDQFSVERPDGSNFTLKIRSTKLEDSAMYFCASSSYYEQYFGPGTRLTVT.

The chain recombines TRBV6-5 with TRBJ2-5, with D possibly matching TRBD1 (6 bases). Trimming cost V 0 bases and J 4 bases, with 9 bases left between them. CDR1 MNHEY and CDR2 SVGAGI come from the germline V gene. The CDR3 runs 14 residues. The CDR3 nucleotides read TGTGCCAGCAGTTACTCGAGAGGGGGAGAGACCCAGTACTTC. The encoded protein is CASSYSRGGETQYF.